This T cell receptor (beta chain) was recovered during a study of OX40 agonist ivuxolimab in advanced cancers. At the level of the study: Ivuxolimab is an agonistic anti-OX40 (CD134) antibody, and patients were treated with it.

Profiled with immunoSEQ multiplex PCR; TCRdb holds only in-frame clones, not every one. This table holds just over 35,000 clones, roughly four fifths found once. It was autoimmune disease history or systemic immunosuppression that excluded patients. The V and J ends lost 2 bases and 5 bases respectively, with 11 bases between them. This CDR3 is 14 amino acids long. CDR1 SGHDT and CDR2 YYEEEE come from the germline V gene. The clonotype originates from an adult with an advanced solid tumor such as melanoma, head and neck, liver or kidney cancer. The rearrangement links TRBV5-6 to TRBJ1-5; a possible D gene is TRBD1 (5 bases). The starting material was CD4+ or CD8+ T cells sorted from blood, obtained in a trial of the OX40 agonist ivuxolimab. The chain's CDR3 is CASSLEGPDQPQHF. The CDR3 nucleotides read TGTGCCAGCAGCTTAGAGGGGCCGGATCAGCCCCAGCATTTT.